The present TCR beta chain was sequenced within a study of OX40 agonist ivuxolimab in advanced cancers. Study context: Participants, around 80% male, averaged approximately 60 years of age, ranging from roughly 20 to 79. Findings of the study overall: Clonal expansion was seen in CD4+ and CD8+ blood T cells by week 6 at 0.1 to 3.0 mg/kg. Nonresponders included some who also had low normalized T-cell clonal expansion.

V lost 0 bases and J lost 0, with 15 bases in between. The V gene's germline CDR1 is LGHNA and CDR2 YSLEER. CDR3 length equals 18 residues. Exclusion applied to patients with autoimmune disease history or systemic immunosuppression. Remarks on this clone: No antigen is known for it.

The repertoire was sequenced with immunoSEQ multiplex PCR; TCRdb's copy has only in-frame clones and lacks some. The table has under 65,000 clones, around 90% seen once. Sample: CD4+ or CD8+ T cells sorted from blood, taken in a trial of the OX40 agonist ivuxolimab. The clonotype comes from an adult with an advanced solid tumor such as melanoma, head and neck, liver or kidney cancer. The V gene is TRBV4-3, the J gene TRBJ1-3; D remains ambiguous. The CDR3 sequence: CASSQDFNWLDSGNTIYF. Here the CDR3 DNA reads TGCGCCAGCAGCCAAGATTTTAATTGGCTGGACTCTGGAAACACCATATATTTT.